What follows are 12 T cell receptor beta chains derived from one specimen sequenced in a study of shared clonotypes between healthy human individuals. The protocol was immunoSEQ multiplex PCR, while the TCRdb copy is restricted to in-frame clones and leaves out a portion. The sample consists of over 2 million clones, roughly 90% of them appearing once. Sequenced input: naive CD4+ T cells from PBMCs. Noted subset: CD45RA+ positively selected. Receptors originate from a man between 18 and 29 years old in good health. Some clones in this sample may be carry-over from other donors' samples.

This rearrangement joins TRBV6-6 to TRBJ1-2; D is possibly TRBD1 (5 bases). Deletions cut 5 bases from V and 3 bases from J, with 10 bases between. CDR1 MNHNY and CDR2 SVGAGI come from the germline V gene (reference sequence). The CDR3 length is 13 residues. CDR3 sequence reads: CASSKTVDYGYTF. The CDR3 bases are TGTGCCAGCAGTAAGACAGTAGACTATGGCTACACCTTC.

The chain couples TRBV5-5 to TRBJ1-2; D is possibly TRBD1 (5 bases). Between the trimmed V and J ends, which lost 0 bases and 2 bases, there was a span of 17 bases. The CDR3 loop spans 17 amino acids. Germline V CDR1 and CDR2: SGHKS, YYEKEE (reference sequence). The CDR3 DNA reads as TGTGCCAGCAGCTTGGGGATAGGGGCAAACCGCAACTATGGCTACACCTTC. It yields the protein CASSLGIGANRNYGYTF.

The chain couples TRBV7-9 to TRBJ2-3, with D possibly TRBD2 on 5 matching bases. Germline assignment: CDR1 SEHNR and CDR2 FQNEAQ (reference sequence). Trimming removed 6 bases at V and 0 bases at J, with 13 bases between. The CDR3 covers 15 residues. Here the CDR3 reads CASRVLGGSTDTQYF. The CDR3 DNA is TGTGCCAGCAGGGTGCTAGGAGGTAGCACAGATACGCAGTATTTT.

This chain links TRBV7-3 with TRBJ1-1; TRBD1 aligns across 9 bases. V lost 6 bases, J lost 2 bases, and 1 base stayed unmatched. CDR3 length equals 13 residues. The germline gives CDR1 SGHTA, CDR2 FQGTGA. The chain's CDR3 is CASRGQGNTEAFF. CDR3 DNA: TGTGCCAGCAGGGGACAGGGAAACACTGAAGCTTTCTTT.

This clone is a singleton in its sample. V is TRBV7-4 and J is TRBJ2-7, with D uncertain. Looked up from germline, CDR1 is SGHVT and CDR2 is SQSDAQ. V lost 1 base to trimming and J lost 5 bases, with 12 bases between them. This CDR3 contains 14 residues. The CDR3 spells CASSLDWAIDEQYF. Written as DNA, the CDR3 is TGTGCCAGCAGCTTAGATTGGGCTATCGACGAGCAGTACTTC.

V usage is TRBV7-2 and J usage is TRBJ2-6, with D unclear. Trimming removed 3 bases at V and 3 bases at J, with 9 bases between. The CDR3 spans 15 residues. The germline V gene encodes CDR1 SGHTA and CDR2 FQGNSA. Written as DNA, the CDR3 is TGTGCCAGCAGCTTTGATGGTGGTGGGGCCAACGTCCTGACTTTC. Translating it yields CASSFDGGGANVLTF.

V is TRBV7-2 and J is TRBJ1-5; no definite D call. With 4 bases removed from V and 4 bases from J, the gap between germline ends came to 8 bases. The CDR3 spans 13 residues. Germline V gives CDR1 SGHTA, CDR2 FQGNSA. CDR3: CASSSGPNQPQHF. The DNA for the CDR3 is TGTGCCAGCAGCTCCGGCCCGAATCAGCCCCAGCATTTT.

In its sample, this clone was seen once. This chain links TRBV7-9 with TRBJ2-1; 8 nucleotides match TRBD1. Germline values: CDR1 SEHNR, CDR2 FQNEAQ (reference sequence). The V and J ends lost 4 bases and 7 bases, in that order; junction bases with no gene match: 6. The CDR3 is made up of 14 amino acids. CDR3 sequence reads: CASSSMQGANEQFF. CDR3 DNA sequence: TGTGCCAGCAGCTCGATGCAGGGGGCTAATGAGCAGTTCTTC.

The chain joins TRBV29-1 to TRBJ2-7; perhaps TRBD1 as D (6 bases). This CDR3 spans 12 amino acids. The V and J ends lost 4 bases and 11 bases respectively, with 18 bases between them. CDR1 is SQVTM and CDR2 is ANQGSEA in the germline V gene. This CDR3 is CSVGMNGRGKYF. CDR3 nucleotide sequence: TGCAGCGTTGGCATGAATGGCAGGGGAAAGTACTTC.

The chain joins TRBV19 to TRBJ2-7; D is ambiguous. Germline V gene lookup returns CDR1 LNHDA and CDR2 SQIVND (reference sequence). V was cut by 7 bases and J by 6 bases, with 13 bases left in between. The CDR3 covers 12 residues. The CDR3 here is CASTDHRSEQYF. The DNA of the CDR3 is TGTGCCAGTACCGATCACCGGTCCGAGCAGTACTTC.

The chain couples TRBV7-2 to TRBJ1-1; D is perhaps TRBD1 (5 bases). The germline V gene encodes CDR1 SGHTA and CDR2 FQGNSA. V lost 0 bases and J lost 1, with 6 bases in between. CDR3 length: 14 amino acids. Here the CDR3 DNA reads TGTGCCAGCAGCTTAGCGGGGCCGAACACTGAAGCTTTCTTT. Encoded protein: CASSLAGPNTEAFF. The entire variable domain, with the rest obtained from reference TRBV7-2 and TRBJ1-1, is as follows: GAGVSQSPSNKVTEKGKDVELRCDPISGHTALYWYRQSLGQGLEFLIYFQGNSAPDKSGLPSDRFSAERTGGSVSTLTIQRTQQEDSAVYLCASSLAGPNTEAFFGQGTRLTVV.

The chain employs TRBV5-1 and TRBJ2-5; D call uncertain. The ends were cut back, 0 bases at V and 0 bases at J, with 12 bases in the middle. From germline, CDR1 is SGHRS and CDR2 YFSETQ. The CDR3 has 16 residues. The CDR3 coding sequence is TGCGCCAGCAGCTTGGGGGCGGTCCAGTACCAAGAGACCCAGTACTTC. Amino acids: CASSLGAVQYQETQYF.